Listed below are T cell receptor beta chains from one sample, sequenced in a study of T-cell reconstitution after alpha-beta-depleted transplantation in children. TCRdb re-analysed the PCR reads in MiXCR, keeping a single row per CDR3 protein. The profile shows under 20,000 distinct CDR3 sequences, 10% to 15% of them singletons. The sequences come from PBMCs, mostly from graft donor cells, collected 60 days after TCRalphabeta/CD19-depleted stem cell transplant. These receptor sequences come from a female patient aged 2-9 years who had a stem cell transplant for congenital amegakaryocytic thrombocytopenia, so the T cells may come from the graft donor. Both conserved end residues are part of each CDR3.

v_call	j_call	cdr3_aa
TRBV6-2/TRBV6-3	TRBJ1-2	CASSYETGQVGYGYTF
TRBV12-3/TRBV12-4	TRBJ2-1	CASSLSAGADNEQFF
TRBV7-2	TRBJ2-5	CASSAPGLASGETQYF
TRBV12-3/TRBV12-4	TRBJ2-1	CASSRLGLAGAYNEQFF
TRBV5-4	TRBJ2-7	CASSVSRDRGIYEQYF
TRBV5-1	TRBJ2-7	CASSLDGRDYEQYF
TRBV20-1	TRBJ2-7	CSAERSGRAPYEQYF
TRBV20-1	TRBJ2-1	CSAQLVTSLTEQFF
TRBV10-3	TRBJ2-2	CAIGSGTSANTGELFF
TRBV18	TRBJ2-7	CASSPYAGVSYEQYF
TRBV28	TRBJ1-1	CASSFRSWAFF
TRBV4-2	TRBJ1-1	CASSPLRRDPEAFF
TRBV5-1	TRBJ1-1	CASSLRTGMNTEAFF
TRBV2	TRBJ2-3	CASSVTRGDTQYF
TRBV18	TRBJ1-1	CASSPLGIEAFF
TRBV5-1	TRBJ2-3	CASSFTGGDTQYF
TRBV12-3/TRBV12-4	TRBJ1-5	CASSRSDQPQHF
TRBV6-2/TRBV6-3	TRBJ2-7	CASRTGTGVSYEQYF
TRBV20-1	TRBJ2-7	CSARWGTYEQYF
TRBV20-1	TRBJ2-1	CSARDSGSSYNEQFF
TRBV28	TRBJ1-4	CASSSGGQNEKLFF
TRBV11-2	TRBJ2-1	CASSSLAGRNEQFF
TRBV4-2	TRBJ2-3	CASSQVVGDTDTQYF
TRBV29-1	TRBJ2-1	CSGGLAGAEQFF
TRBV7-2	TRBJ2-3	CASSLIRDTQYF
TRBV4-3	TRBJ2-7	CASSQGLDYEQYF
TRBV20-1	TRBJ1-2	CSARDRYERNGYTF
TRBV11-2	TRBJ2-4	CASSSHIDIQYF
TRBV5-1	TRBJ2-7	CASSLLELASTYEQYF
TRBV7-2	TRBJ2-1	CASSLARSNNEQFF
TRBV12-3/TRBV12-4	TRBJ1-6	CASSPDFSPLHF
TRBV20-1	TRBJ2-1	CSARDPGDNEQFF
TRBV27	TRBJ2-3	CASSNGSRSQYF
TRBV18	TRBJ2-5	CASSPYPGYQETQYF
TRBV30	TRBJ2-5	CAWSVGLAEETQYF
TRBV20-1	TRBJ2-1	CSASSSGEYNEQFF
TRBV28	TRBJ2-7	CATTRDFRYEQYF
TRBV7-9	TRBJ2-7	CASSLVRDGDYEQYF
TRBV20-1	TRBJ2-3	CSAVPGLKKYTQYF
TRBV5-5	TRBJ1-5	CASSSDFSNQPQHF
TRBV2	TRBJ2-7	CASSRQIAQQYF
TRBV9	TRBJ2-2	CASSPTTRQEWDTGELFF
TRBV29-1	TRBJ2-1	CSASSPSGSSYNEQFF
TRBV10-3	TRBJ2-2	CAISGGLAGGRNTGELFF
TRBV6-2/TRBV6-3	TRBJ2-1	CASRLAGVNEQFF
TRBV9	TRBJ2-7	CASSSETSGEVSYEQYF
TRBV29-1	TRBJ1-2	CSVGGGYGYTF
TRBV20-1	TRBJ2-1	CSAIPGLVYNEQFF
TRBV19	TRBJ1-3	CASIQTAFSGNTIYF
TRBV20-1	TRBJ2-1	CSAQPGPMLWGNEQFF
TRBV16	TRBJ2-2	CASSRQGVITGELFF
TRBV20-1	TRBJ2-5	CSMSGRATSGETQYF
TRBV19	TRBJ2-1	CASVSAGPHNEQFF